The 32 T cell receptor beta chains presented below share a single source sample, sequenced in a study of T cells in localized non-small cell lung cancer. The repertoire was sequenced with immunoSEQ multiplex PCR; TCRdb's copy has only in-frame clones and lacks some. The sample contains around 36,000 clones, around 81% of which appear only once. The sample here was peripheral blood mononuclear cells, taken before any cancer treatment. The receptors here all came from a male donor older than 55 with stage II lung adenocarcinoma.

This chain links TRBV6-1 with TRBJ2-7, with a tentative D call TRBD2 (6 bases). The CDR3 is 15 residues long. Germline loops: CDR1 MNHNS, CDR2 SASEGT. Trimming shortened V by 5 bases and J by 7 bases, and 21 bases separated the two germline ends. The CDR3 loop reads CASSPRVGLTTEQYF. The CDR3 DNA follows: TGTGCCAGCAGTCCGCGAGTGGGACTCACGACAGAGCAGTACTTC.

V usage is TRBV6-5 and J usage is TRBJ1-2; 12 bases fit TRBD1. V lost 5 bases, J lost 10 bases, and 5 bases stayed unmatched. CDR1 and CDR2 (germline): MNHEY, SVGAGI. The CDR3 contains 13 residues. CDR3 sequence (DNA): TGTGCCAGCAGTGAGGGACAGGGGGCTTACTACACCTTC. Translated, it gives CASSEGQGAYYTF.

V gene TRBV27 combines with J gene TRBJ1-2; TRBD1 agrees at 9 bases. Germline-derived CDR1 and CDR2 are MNHEY and SMNVEV (reference sequence). V dropped 4 bases and J dropped 7; count of bases not matched to a gene: 7. The length of the CDR3 is 14 residues. CDR3: CASSSSQGARGYTF. The CDR3 DNA is TGTGCCAGCAGTTCCTCACAGGGGGCTCGTGGCTACACCTTC.

This chain connects TRBV5-4 to TRBJ2-3; 9 positions agree with TRBD2. CDR1 is SGHNT and CDR2 is YYREEE in the germline V gene (reference sequence). There are 17 residues in the CDR3. The V gene end was trimmed by 0 bases and the J gene end by 5 bases; junction bases not matched to a gene: 10. The DNA for the CDR3 is TGTGCCAGCAGCTTGGATACGGCGGGAGGGCCTTTAGATACGCAGTATTTT. Its translation is CASSLDTAGGPLDTQYF.

The V gene is TRBV19, the J gene TRBJ2-2; possibly TRBD1 for D (5 bases). V was clipped by 3 bases and J by 6 bases, with 14 bases between them. Germline loops: CDR1 LNHDA, CDR2 SQIVND (reference sequence). The length of the CDR3 is 15 residues. For the CDR3, the DNA is TGTGCCAGTAGTATGGTCAGGGTTGGTGCCGGGGAGCTGTTTTTT. This gives the protein CASSMVRVGAGELFF.

V and J are TRBV5-6 and TRBJ2-6; D is tentatively TRBD1 or TRBD2 (6 bases each). Germline values: CDR1 SGHDT, CDR2 YYEEEE. The CDR3 covers 17 residues. Trimming removed 3 bases from V and 0 bases from J, with 13 bases in between. CDR3 nucleotide sequence: TGTGCCAGCAGCTCCCGGGGGCTATACTCTGGGGCCAACGTCCTGACTTTC. Protein sequence: CASSSRGLYSGANVLTF.

A few counts support this clone. The chain carries TRBV5-1 and TRBJ2-7; 10 nucleotides align to TRBD1. There are 15 residues in the CDR3. After removal of 4 bases from V and 6 bases from J, the junction contained 10 bases not matched to a gene. Germline lookup yields CDR1 SGHRS and CDR2 YFSETQ. Here the CDR3 DNA reads TGCGCCAGCAGCCCCACCGGGACAGGGGCAGCCGAGCAGTACTTC. Translation: CASSPTGTGAAEQYF.

This clone has more than one count but fewer than ten. The same CDR3 arises from other DNA sequences in this sample as well. The gene calls are TRBV6-4 and TRBJ1-1, with D perhaps TRBD1 (5 bases). CDR1 and CDR2 from the germline V gene are MRHNA and SNTAGT. The CDR3 extends over 13 amino acids. V lost 3 bases and J lost 1, with 6 bases in between. The CDR3 sequence: CASSEQANTEAFF. The DNA for the CDR3 is TGTGCCAGCAGTGAACAGGCGAACACTGAAGCTTTCTTT.

This chain connects TRBV28 to TRBJ1-5, with D possibly matching TRBD1 (6 bases). This CDR3 contains 16 residues. Germline lookup yields CDR1 MDHEN and CDR2 SYDVKM. V was clipped by 7 bases and J by 0 bases, with 16 bases between them. CDR3 amino acids: CASKYISRGSNQPQHF. The CDR3, as DNA: TGTGCCAGCAAATACATCTCCAGGGGTAGCAATCAGCCCCAGCATTTT.

The chain recombines TRBV6-5 with TRBJ2-7; TRBD1 aligns across 8 bases. The germline CDR1 and CDR2 sequences are MNHEY and SVGAGI. CDR3 length equals 14 residues. The J segment lost 8 bases and the V segment lost 2 bases, leaving 8 bases of the junction unmatched. The CDR3 nucleotides are TGTGCCAGCAGTTACGGGGGACAGGAGAGCAAGCAGTACTTC. Residues: CASSYGGQESKQYF.

The CDR3 here is CASSSRAAIQETQYF. Here the CDR3 DNA reads TGTGCCAGCAGCAGCAGAGCCGCCATCCAAGAGACCCAGTACTTC. This rearrangement joins TRBV7-2 to TRBJ2-5; no reliable D call. The germline gives CDR1 SGHTA, CDR2 FQGNSA. The CDR3 loop spans 15 amino acids. Trimming took 5 bases from V and 1 from J, leaving 14 bases between them.

The chain is built from TRBV29-1 and TRBJ2-6; the match to TRBD1 covers 9 bases. The CDR3 covers 14 residues. Trimming at V came to 5 bases and at J to 5 bases, leaving 4 bases not matched to a gene. Looked up from germline, CDR1 is SQVTM and CDR2 is ANQGSEA. The CDR3 loop reads CSVLDRGRANVLTF. The CDR3 bases are TGCAGCGTTCTGGACAGGGGAAGGGCCAACGTCCTGACTTTC.

There are a few counts of this clone. V and J are TRBV30 and TRBJ2-3, with 7 bases aligning to TRBD1. The CDR3 length is 16 residues. J gave up 6 bases and V 4 bases, and 16 bases lay outside the gene matches. Germline V gene lookup returns CDR1 GTSNPN and CDR2 SVGIG (reference sequence). This CDR3 reads CAWTLIPTGAGDTQYF. Written as DNA, the CDR3 is TGTGCCTGGACCCTAATACCAACAGGGGCAGGGGATACGCAGTATTTT.

This clone is categorized as medium-sized. CDR3 in amino acids: CASSLGGQGLGGNTIYF. In nucleotides, the CDR3 is TGTGCCAGCAGCTTAGGGGGACAGGGATTAGGTGGAAACACCATATATTTT. The chain is built from TRBV7-2 and TRBJ1-3; the match to TRBD1 covers 9 bases. The germline V gene has CDR1 SGHTA and CDR2 FQGNSA. V was clipped by 1 base and J by 3 bases; unmatched bases: 7. The length of the CDR3 is 17 residues.

The genes are TRBV4-1 and TRBJ2-7; 7 positions match TRBD2. Germline V gene sequence: CDR1 MGHRA, CDR2 YSYEKL. Trimming removed 1 base from V and 3 bases from J; junction bases left unmatched: 3. This CDR3 has 14 amino acids. The CDR3 nucleotides read TGCGCCAGCAGCCAAGGACTAGCTTACTACGAGCAGTACTTC. Translating gives CASSQGLAYYEQYF.

This clone was counted only a few times. The chain combines TRBV7-2 with TRBJ1-5, with D unclear. CDR3 size: 13 residues. In germline, CDR1 is SGHTA, CDR2 FQGNSA. Trimming took off 1 base at V and 9 bases at J, with 10 bases between the two ends. CDR3 sequence reads: CASSLGGQGPQHF. CDR3 coding DNA: TGTGCCAGCAGCTTAGGGGGTCAAGGGCCCCAGCATTTT.

The CDR3 loop reads CAISEGGTISYNEQFF. The CDR3 region has the DNA TGTGCCATCAGTGAAGGCGGGACCATCTCCTACAATGAGCAGTTCTTC. V gene TRBV10-3 combines with J gene TRBJ2-1; D is possibly TRBD2 (6 bases). Germline loops: CDR1 ENHRY, CDR2 SYGVKD. Trimming pared 3 bases from V and 0 bases from J, leaving 12 bases between. This CDR3 comprises 16 residues.

V usage is TRBV12-5 and J usage is TRBJ1-5; D is perhaps TRBD1 (6 bases). Germline values: CDR1 LGHNT, CDR2 FRNRAP. This CDR3 spans 14 amino acids. Trimming left V 7 bases short and J 2 bases short, with 12 bases between. DNA for the CDR3: TGTGCTAGTGCCCTGGACAGCCGCAATCAGCCCCAGCATTTT. Translating it yields CASALDSRNQPQHF.

The gene calls are TRBV7-2 and TRBJ2-7; 9 bases agree with TRBD2. CDR3 length: 14 amino acids. The V gene's germline CDR1 is SGHTA and CDR2 FQGNSA. V trimming: 3 bases; J trimming: 3 bases; junction bases outside the gene matches: 3. The CDR3 nucleotides read TGTGCCAGCAGCTTGGGACTAGCTGGCTACGAGCAGTACTTC. Its translation: CASSLGLAGYEQYF. Drawing the rest from reference TRBV7-2 and TRBJ2-7, the complete variable domain is GAGVSQSPSNKVTEKGKDVELRCDPISGHTALYWYRQSLGQGLEFLIYFQGNSAPDKSGLPSDRFSAERTGGSVSTLTIQRTQQEDSAVYLCASSLGLAGYEQYFGPGTRLTVT.

The chain joins TRBV25-1 to TRBJ1-1; D unresolved. The CDR3 covers 14 residues. V lost 1 base to trimming and J lost 3 bases, with 9 bases between them. Germline V gene lookup returns CDR1 MGHDK and CDR2 SYGVNS. CDR3 bases: TGTGCCAGCAGTGAATCGTACTCTTACACTGAAGCTTTCTTT. The encoded protein is CASSESYSYTEAFF.

The chain couples TRBV19 to TRBJ1-5; no firm D call. This CDR3 region has 16 residues. Trimming cost V 3 bases and J 0 bases, with 12 bases left between them. Germline assignment: CDR1 LNHDA and CDR2 SQIVND (reference sequence). The CDR3 loop is CASSIGGSYSNQPQHF. CDR3 nucleotide sequence: TGTGCCAGTAGTATTGGCGGATCCTATAGCAATCAGCCCCAGCATTTT.

Concerning this clone: Other DNA variants within this sample encode the same CDR3. The V and J genes are TRBV28 and TRBJ1-1; 7 bases are shared with TRBD1. J gave up 1 base and V 6 bases, and 5 bases lay outside the gene matches. The length of the CDR3 is 14 residues. Germline assignment: CDR1 MDHEN and CDR2 SYDVKM. This CDR3 reads CASSLRGENTEAFF. The DNA of the CDR3 is TGTGCCAGCAGCCTCAGGGGGGAGAACACTGAAGCTTTCTTT.

The chain is built from TRBV2 and TRBJ2-1; the match to TRBD1 covers 10 bases. V was pared by 4 bases and J by 1 base, with 1 base of the junction left unmatched. CDR3 length: 15 residues. Germline V gives CDR1 SNHLY, CDR2 FYNNEI. The CDR3 region is CASSGQGASYNEQFF. The DNA for the CDR3 is TGTGCCAGCAGTGGACAGGGGGCATCCTACAATGAGCAGTTCTTC.

This clone has a single count. The V gene is TRBV6-6, the J gene TRBJ1-4; 8 bases map to TRBD1. V dropped 6 bases and J dropped 3; count of bases not matched to a gene: 6. The CDR3 runs to 15 residues. Germline V gives CDR1 MNHNY, CDR2 SVGAGI (reference sequence). The CDR3 spells CASRGGQVPNEKLFF. For the CDR3, the DNA is TGTGCCAGCAGGGGGGGACAGGTTCCTAATGAAAAACTGTTTTTT.

This chain joins TRBV9 and TRBJ2-7; D is uncertain. Germline assignment: CDR1 SGDLS and CDR2 YYNGEE. The CDR3 length is 14 residues. Trimming pared 0 bases from V and 5 bases from J, leaving 12 bases between. The CDR3 nucleotides read TGTGCCAGCAGCGTAGAAGGGATGGTGGACGAGCAGTACTTC. Its translation: CASSVEGMVDEQYF. Variable domain in full (rest from reference TRBV9 and TRBJ2-7): DSGVTQTPKHLITATGQRVTLRCSPRSGDLSVYWYQQSLDQGLQFLIQYYNGEERAKGNILERFSAQQFPDLHSELNLSSLELGDSALYFCASSVEGMVDEQYFGPGTRLTVT.

J is TRBJ2-7 and V is TRBV30; 7 positions match TRBD1. V lost 8 bases, J lost 3 bases, and 4 bases stayed unmatched. In germline, CDR1 is GTSNPN, CDR2 SVGIG (reference sequence). The CDR3 covers 11 residues. The CDR3 protein is CARGTVYEQYF. In nucleotides, the CDR3 is TGTGCCCGAGGGACAGTCTACGAGCAGTACTTC.

V gene TRBV30 combines with J gene TRBJ2-6; D possibly corresponds to TRBD2 (5 bases). The V end was cut by 4 bases, the J end by 0 bases, with 10 bases between. Germline V CDR1 and CDR2: GTSNPN, SVGIG (reference sequence). The length of the CDR3 is 15 residues. The CDR3 sequence: CAWIPGVSGANVLTF. The CDR3 DNA reads as TGTGCCTGGATCCCCGGGGTCTCTGGGGCCAACGTCCTGACTTTC.

V and J are TRBV5-1 and TRBJ1-1, with D possibly being TRBD1 (5 bases). The CDR3 has 13 amino acids. Per the germline V gene, CDR1 is SGHRS and CDR2 is YFSETQ. The V end was cut by 4 bases, the J end by 1 base, with 8 bases between. The CDR3 spells CASSLGGNTEAFF. CDR3 sequence (DNA): TGCGCCAGCAGCCTGGGGGGGAACACTGAAGCTTTCTTT. The full variable domain, with the rest looked up from reference TRBV5-1 and TRBJ1-1, is KAGVTQTPRYLIKTRGQQVTLSCSPISGHRSVSWYQQTPGQGLQFLFEYFSETQRNKGNFPGRFSGRQFSNSRSEMNVSTLELGDSALYLCASSLGGNTEAFFGQGTRLTVV.

The gene calls are TRBV19 and TRBJ2-5, with D tentatively TRBD2 (6 bases). Germline V gene sequence: CDR1 LNHDA, CDR2 SQIVND (reference sequence). The CDR3 has 13 amino acids. V lost 1 base and J 5 bases, leaving 8 bases between the germline ends. In DNA, the CDR3 is TGTGCCAGTAGTATAGCTAGCGCGGAGACCCAGTACTTC. As protein: CASSIASAETQYF.

The chain has TRBV15 and TRBJ2-3, with D unclear. Trimming stripped 5 bases from V and 4 bases from J, with 16 bases between. Germline CDR1 reads LNHNV; CDR2 reads YYDKDF (reference sequence). This CDR3 contains 15 residues. The CDR3 region is CATSVPDDAADTQYF. Here the CDR3 DNA reads TGTGCCACCAGCGTCCCGGACGACGCGGCAGATACGCAGTATTTT.

The chain combines TRBV5-1 with TRBJ2-5; 7 nucleotides line up with TRBD1. Germline V gene data show CDR1 as SGHRS and CDR2 as YFSETQ. With V trimmed by 0 bases and J by 3 bases, 5 bases remained unmatched. This CDR3 has 15 residues. The DNA for the CDR3 is TGCGCCAGCAGCTTGGTAGCAGGGGGAAAAGAGACCCAGTACTTC. It specifies CASSLVAGGKETQYF.

The chain recombines TRBV4-1 with TRBJ2-1, with D perhaps given as TRBD1 or TRBD2 (5 bases each). This CDR3 spans 16 amino acids. Between the trimmed V and J ends, which lost 4 bases and 8 bases, there was a span of 21 bases. Germline CDR1 and CDR2: MGHRA and YSYEKL. The CDR3 DNA is TGCGCCAGCAGCCCGAGGAGGCAGGGTGCCGACGATGAGCAGTTCTTC. It encodes CASSPRRQGADDEQFF.